This T cell receptor (beta chain) was found in a study of blood T cell repertoires in COVID-19 (dated by TCRdb to about 2020). Notes on the research overall: Collaborator samples came from the United States, Italy and Spain and covered acute and convalescent phases of COVID-19. The material from the prospective study consisted of cDNA or gDNA derived from T cells, B-cell-depleted T cells, or PBMCs. Deeply sampled blood TCRbeta repertoires from subjects exposed to, actively infected with, or recovered from COVID-19 were included in the dataset. A freely available public database, intended as a resource for researchers studying the immune response to SARS-CoV-2, is where the repertoires were released. The samples were drawn from two sources: the first 160 participants of the ongoing ImmuneRACE study, and 1,200 or so subjects contributed by 6 global collaborators. Sample metadata almost always included a de-identified subject ID, COVID-19 status, age in years and sex. HLA class I and class II types, where available, came from metadata supplied by the sample provider rather than from assay-based typing. What the research found in general, with its limitations: The quantity of clinical and demographic metadata differed by source and by participant and was supplied without curation.

Notes on this clone: Its antigen is still unknown. Base qualities are not provided; no much larger clone lies one nucleotide away.

Collaborating institutions collected whole blood in K2EDTA tubes following their own protocols. Collaborator samples were shipped for TCRbeta analysis as frozen whole blood, isolated PBMCs, or DNA extracted from either sample type. The CDR3, from cysteine to phenylalanine, totals 16 residues. Only the CDR3 part of the read is kept: 48 bases, read in frame from the first base. V is cut by 0 bases and J by 1 base, and the space between the germline ends is 12 bases. CDR1 and CDR2 are read off the germline V gene as SGHDN and FVKESK. TCRbeta CDR3 regions were amplified from genomic DNA by means of the immunoSEQ Assay, a bias-controlled multiplex PCR. Turning to the authors' computational methods: The number of nucleated cells in each sample was estimated by amplification of reference gene primers within the assay. To quantify the absolute abundance of each unique TCRbeta CDR3 rearrangement, sequence reads were collapsed and filtered. For each sample, productive Simpson clonality was calculated by taking the square root of Simpson's diversity index across productive rearrangements. The immuneACCESS repertoire file appears here via TCRdb, limited to in-frame rearrangements. These files lack a portion of the clones; in checked studies, under half of the deficit traces to unresolved V genes, and the cause of the others is not known. D and trimming come from the DNA, and the V and J calls and clone size come from that table. The table for this sample lists about 670,000 clones; about nine tenths of them were counted only once. The ten most abundant clones make up roughly 0.25% of the sample.

The chain was built from TRBV14 and TRBJ1-2; TRBD1 could be the D gene, as 5 bases match. This sequence was found in a woman in her late teens or twenties with acute or convalescent COVID-19. The sequenced material came from peripheral blood. The bases read TGTGCCAGCAGCCAAGACGGGGGGGTCTATAACTATGGCTACACCTTC. This is translated as CASSQDGGVYNYGYTF.